This T cell receptor (beta chain) was obtained from a study of blood T cell repertoires in COVID-19. For the study at large: The samples span acute and convalescent COVID-19 from the United States, Italy and Spain. T cells, B-cell-depleted T cells, or PBMCs supplied cDNA or gDNA.

Study processing details: The assay estimated nucleated cells by amplifying reference gene primers. The assay was immunoSEQ multiplex PCR, and TCRdb's table has in-frame clones only and misses some. V, J and clone size derive from that table, while D and trimming were established from the DNA sequence. The sample yields 270,000 or so clones, 86% seen once. This clone was observed once. Other DNA sequences within the sample encode an identical CDR3. The CDR3 loop spans 15 amino acids. The junction had 4 bases not matched to a gene; V was cut back by 0 bases and J by 4 bases. In germline, CDR1 is SGHTS, CDR2 YDEGEE.

The J gene is TRBJ1-5, the V gene TRBV5-8; 7 positions agree with TRBD1. Sequenced sample: peripheral blood. The sequence was collected from a woman aged 25-40 years with active or convalescent COVID-19. Here the CDR3 reads CASSLGQGGNQPQHF. In DNA, the CDR3 is TGTGCCAGCAGCTTGGGACAGGGTGGGAATCAGCCCCAGCATTTT. Filled out from reference TRBV5-8 and TRBJ1-5, the complete variable domain reads EAGVTQSPTHLIKTRGQQATLRCSPISGHTSVYWYQQALGLGLQFLLWYDEGEERNRGNFPPRFSGRQFPNYSSELNVNALELEDSALYLCASSLGQGGNQPQHFGDGTRLSIL.